The rows below give T cell receptor beta chains drawn from one sample of a study of blood T cell repertoires in COVID-19. Method: immunoSEQ multiplex PCR; TCRdb's copy keeps in-frame clones and lacks some. The sample gives some 270,000 clones, 75% to 95% of which show up once; 2.8% is in the top ten. Sequencing input: PBMCs or T cells enriched from blood (not recorded which). The receptors derive from a man aged 40-50 years who had been exposed to COVID-19. Each CDR3 is given with its conserved first and last residue. The D gene is left open where the match is weak. Part of the rows lack a size; the others show once, few, many or a class for expanded clones.

cdr3_nt cdr3_aa j_call d_call clone_size v_call
TGCGCCAGCAGCTCAGAAGGACAGACCGAAGCTTTCTTT CASSSEGQTEAFF TRBJ1-1 NA NA TRBV5-1
TGTGCCAGCAGTTTTGAGCTGTATGGCTACACCTTC CASSFELYGYTF TRBJ1-2 NA NA TRBV28
TGTGCCTGGAGAGCGAGGTCTAGCGGCTCCTACAATGAGCAGTTCTTC CAWRARSSGSYNEQFF TRBJ2-1 TRBD2 NA TRBV30
TGTGCCAGCGTGGCGGGAGGTGTAGATACGCAGTATTTT CASVAGGVDTQYF TRBJ2-3 TRBD2 NA TRBV28
TGTGCCAGTAGTATTTGGGGAGGAACTGAAGCTTTCTTT CASSIWGGTEAFF TRBJ1-1 NA NA TRBV19
TGTGCCAGCAGCCAAGAGCTAAGGGGCGACACCGGGGAGCTGTTTTTT CASSQELRGDTGELFF TRBJ2-2 NA NA TRBV4-2
TGTGCCAGCAGTTTCGGACAGGGAGGCACTGAAGCTTTCTTT CASSFGQGGTEAFF TRBJ1-1 TRBD1 NA TRBV27
TGTGCCACCAGCAGAGGGGCAGGGGGGAGCTATGGCTACACCTTC CATSRGAGGSYGYTF TRBJ1-2 TRBD1 NA TRBV15
TGTGCCAGTAGTATCGGAGGGTCCTACAATGAGCAGTTCTTC CASSIGGSYNEQFF TRBJ2-1 NA NA TRBV19
TGTGCTAGTGGTTTGGTTTTGGGGCAAACCTACGAGCAGTACTTC CASGLVLGQTYEQYF TRBJ2-7 NA NA TRBV12-5
TGTGCCAGCTCACCGGGACAGGGCTCCTACGAGCAGTACTTC CASSPGQGSYEQYF TRBJ2-7 TRBD1 NA TRBV18
TGTGCCACCAGCAGCGACTTAGCGTACTCCTACGAGCAGTACTTC CATSSDLAYSYEQYF TRBJ2-7 NA NA TRBV15
TGTGCCAGCAGGCCACTAGAAAGCACAGATACGCAGTATTTT CASRPLESTDTQYF TRBJ2-3 NA NA TRBV5-4
TGTGCCAGCAGTTACTCGACAGCTGGAAACACCATATATTTT CASSYSTAGNTIYF TRBJ1-3 NA few TRBV6-6
TGTGCCAGCAGTGGCCAAGGACAGGGATCTAACTATGGCTACACCTTC CASSGQGQGSNYGYTF TRBJ1-2 TRBD1 NA TRBV2
TGTGCCAGCAGTTTAATAGGGACAGGGAAGAACACTGAAGCTTTCTTT CASSLIGTGKNTEAFF TRBJ1-1 TRBD1 NA TRBV28
TGTGCCAGTGCCCGGGACAGCCAAAACATTCAGTACTTC CASARDSQNIQYF TRBJ2-4 TRBD1 NA TRBV12-3/TRBV12-4
TGTGCCAGCAGCTTGGCTTCTTTCACAGATACGCAGTATTTT CASSLASFTDTQYF TRBJ2-3 NA NA TRBV5-6
TGTGCCAGCAGTTTTTTTCTGCAGGGGGCCGTTGAAGCTTTCTTT CASSFFLQGAVEAFF TRBJ1-1 TRBD1 once TRBV28
TGTGCCAGCAGTTACAACGGTAGCCCAGATACGCAGTATTTT CASSYNGSPDTQYF TRBJ2-3 NA NA TRBV6-2/TRBV6-3
TGTGCCAGCAGTGAACAAGACAGGATCTATGGCTACACCTTC CASSEQDRIYGYTF TRBJ1-2 NA NA TRBV2